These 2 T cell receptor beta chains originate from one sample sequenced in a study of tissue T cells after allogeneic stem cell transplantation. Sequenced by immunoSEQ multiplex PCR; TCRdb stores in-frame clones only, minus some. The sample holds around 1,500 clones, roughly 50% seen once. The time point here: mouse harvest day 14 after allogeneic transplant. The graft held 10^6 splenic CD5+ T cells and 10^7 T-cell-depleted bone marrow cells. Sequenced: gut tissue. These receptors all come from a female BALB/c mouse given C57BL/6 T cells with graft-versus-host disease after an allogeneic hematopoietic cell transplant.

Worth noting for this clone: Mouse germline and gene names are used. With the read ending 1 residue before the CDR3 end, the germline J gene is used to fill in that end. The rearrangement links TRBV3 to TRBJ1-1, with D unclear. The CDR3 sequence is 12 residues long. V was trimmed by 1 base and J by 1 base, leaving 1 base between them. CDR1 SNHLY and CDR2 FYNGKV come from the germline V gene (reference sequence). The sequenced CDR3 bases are TGTGCCAGCAGCTTAGGGAACACAGAAGTCTTC. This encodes CASSLGNTEVF. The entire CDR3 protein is CASSLGNTEVFF.

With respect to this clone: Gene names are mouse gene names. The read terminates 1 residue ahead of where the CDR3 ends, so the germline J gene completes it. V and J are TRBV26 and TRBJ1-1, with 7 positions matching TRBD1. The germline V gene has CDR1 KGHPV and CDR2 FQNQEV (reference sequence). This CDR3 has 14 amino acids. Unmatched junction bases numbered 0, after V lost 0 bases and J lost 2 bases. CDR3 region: CASSLSGGNTEVFF. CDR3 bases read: TGTGCCAGCAGTCTGTCAGGGGGCAACACAGAAGTCTTC.